Presented here are 17 T cell receptor beta chains from one specimen sequenced in a study of T cells expressing NK-cell markers. Reprocessing the 5' RACE reads, TCRdb reports a single entry for every CDR3 protein and omits DNA. The sample spans about 390,000 distinct CDR3 sequences; the ten largest clones claim approximately 12%. Material for sequencing was blood T cells: a sorted CD56 or NKG2C T cell subset, CD4+ or CD8+ T cells, or bulk PBMC T cells (not recorded which). The receptors were sampled from a woman aged 45 to 65 in good health.

The rearrangement joins TRBV7-2 to TRBJ2-7. The CDR3 is made up of 17 amino acids. Germline V gene sequence: CDR1 SGHTA, CDR2 FQGNSA. The CDR3 here is CASSLDKKTRISYEQYF.

This sequence joins TRBV11-2 and TRBJ2-1; there is no DNA to check the TCRdb D call of TRBD1. In germline, CDR1 is SGHAT, CDR2 FQNNGV. This CDR3 region has 13 residues. CDR3 sequence reads: CASSLVRGYEQFF.

The chain joins TRBV29-1 to TRBJ2-5; TCRdb names TRBD2, which stays unverified in the absence of DNA. CDR3 size: 14 residues. Germline values: CDR1 SQVTM, CDR2 ANQGSEA. CDR3 sequence: CSDMTLSRGETQYF.

The chain links TRBV24-1 to TRBJ2-3; TCRdb lists TRBD1, though no DNA is available to test this call. Germline values: CDR1 KGHDR, CDR2 SFDVKD. The CDR3 is made up of 16 amino acids. CDR3 region: CATSVPGGADTDTQYF.

J is TRBJ2-7 and V is TRBV20-1. There are 13 residues in the CDR3. In germline, CDR1 is DFQATT, CDR2 SNEGSKA (reference sequence). CDR3: CSARSLAPYEQYF.

The chain couples TRBV4-2 to TRBJ2-2; TCRdb names TRBD2, which stays unverified in the absence of DNA. This CDR3 region has 19 residues. Germline V gives CDR1 LGHNA, CDR2 YNFKEQ. The CDR3 sequence is CASSQDYPRLAGPTGELFF.

The V and J genes are TRBV7-9 and TRBJ2-5; no DNA is available, so the TRBD2 call from TCRdb remains unchecked. The CDR3 runs to 15 residues. The germline gives CDR1 SEHNR, CDR2 FQNEAQ (reference sequence). CDR3 in amino acids: CASSNTNEGLGTQYF. Full variable domain (missing parts from reference TRBV7-9 and TRBJ2-5): DTGVSQNPRHKITKRGQNVTFRCDPISEHNRLYWYRQTLGQGPEFLTYFQNEAQLEKSRLLSDRFSAERPKGSFSTLEIQRTEQGDSAMYLCASSNTNEGLGTQYFGPGTRLLVL.

The J gene is TRBJ2-5, the V gene TRBV11-2; the TCRdb D gene call, TRBD1, has no DNA to confirm it. The CDR3 is 16 residues long. Germline V gene data show CDR1 as SGHAT and CDR2 as FQNNGV. CDR3: CASSLGPPTGRETQYF.

The V gene is TRBV11-2, the J gene TRBJ2-3; TCRdb's D gene call, TRBD1, goes unchecked for lack of DNA. Looked up from germline, CDR1 is SGHAT and CDR2 is FQNNGV. This CDR3 is built from 14 residues. The CDR3 spells CASSLEKRGGTQYF.

CDR3 loop: CSARETGSVSEQYF. The chain uses TRBV20-1 and TRBJ2-7; TCRdb's D gene call, TRBD2, goes unchecked for lack of DNA. Germline V gene sequence: CDR1 DFQATT, CDR2 SNEGSKA (reference sequence). The CDR3 spans 14 residues.

The rearrangement joins TRBV9 to TRBJ2-6. The CDR3 runs to 15 residues. Germline V CDR1 and CDR2: SGDLS, YYNGEE. CDR3 region: CASSAGSLGANVLTF.

The CDR3 sequence is CASSYGISGLSNEQFF. This chain connects TRBV12-3 or TRBV12-4 to TRBJ2-1; TCRdb returns TRBD2, unconfirmable since there is no DNA. The CDR3 sequence is 16 residues long.

The chain joins TRBV5-1 to TRBJ2-1; the D gene TCRdb calls, TRBD2, cannot be checked with no DNA. CDR3 length: 12 residues. Germline CDR1 and CDR2: SGHRS and YFSETQ. This CDR3 is CASSGGGIEQFF.

V and J are TRBV9 and TRBJ2-1; the D call from TCRdb, TRBD2, cannot be confirmed without DNA. The CDR3 has 14 amino acids. CDR1 is SGDLS, CDR2 YYNGEE, per germline. The CDR3 sequence is CASRPAGGSFEQFF.

V usage is TRBV5-5 and J usage is TRBJ2-1. The CDR3 length is 12 residues. The germline V gene encodes CDR1 SGHKS and CDR2 YYEKEE (reference sequence). Here the CDR3 reads CASSLTFGEQFF. Based on the CDR3 plus reference TRBV5-5 and TRBJ2-1, the full variable domain is DAGVTQSPTHLIKTRGQQVTLRCSPISGHKSVSWYQQVLGQGPQFIFQYYEKEERGRGNFPDRFSARQFPNYSSELNVNALLLGDSALYLCASSLTFGEQFFGPGTRLTVL.

CDR3 sequence: CSASKVAGPTDTQYF. This rearrangement joins TRBV20-1 to TRBJ2-3; the TCRdb call, TRBD2, lacks DNA for checking. Germline CDR1 reads DFQATT; CDR2 reads SNEGSKA (reference sequence). The CDR3 spans 15 residues.

This chain connects TRBV3-1 to TRBJ2-5; TCRdb designates TRBD2, a call that cannot be tested without DNA. Germline loops: CDR1 LGHDT, CDR2 YNNKEL (reference sequence). The CDR3 runs 17 residues. The CDR3 spells CASSQPGGEREQETQYF.